This T cell receptor beta chain derives from a study of T cells in Graves' hyperthyroidism and ophthalmopathy. Study context: The authors collected peripheral blood at initial diagnosis, before any treatment. Overall study results and limits: In the analysis, a 13 V-J model separated ophthalmopathy from stable hyperthyroidism. Blood also contained most expanded thyroid clonotypes above 0.001.

Concerning this clonotype itself: The antigen remains unidentified.

Amplification of TCR beta CDR3 regions used RNA as the template. A set of HTBI primers served as the primers for a first-round RT-PCR of the TCR CDR3. TCRdb independently ran MiXCR on the multiplex PCR reads; one entry per CDR3 protein. This sample has hundreds of thousands of distinct CDR3 sequences, with over 12% found just once. Under 3 months was the duration of disease in ophthalmopathy patients, who also had a Clinical Activity Score of at least 3 and a NOSPECS grade of at least 4. The clonotype was recovered from a man between 18 and 29 years old with Graves' ophthalmopathy. The sample comprised blood.

The CDR3 loop is CASSISSGGRGPNEQFF. The CDR3, as DNA: TGTGCCAGTAGTATATCAAGTGGGGGAAGGGGACCCAATGAGCAGTTCTTC. The rearrangement uses TRBV19 and TRBJ2-1; the D gene could be TRBD1 or TRBD2 (5 bases each). The germline V gene has CDR1 LNHDA and CDR2 SQIVND (reference sequence). The CDR3 extends over 17 amino acids. V was trimmed by 2 bases and J by 6 bases, leaving 20 bases between them. The whole variable domain, filled in from reference TRBV19 and TRBJ2-1, reads DGGITQSPKYLFRKEGQNVTLSCEQNLNHDAMYWYRQDPGQGLRLIYYSQIVNDFQKGDIAEGYSVSREKKESFPLTVTSAQKNPTAFYLCASSISSGGRGPNEQFFGPGTRLTVL.